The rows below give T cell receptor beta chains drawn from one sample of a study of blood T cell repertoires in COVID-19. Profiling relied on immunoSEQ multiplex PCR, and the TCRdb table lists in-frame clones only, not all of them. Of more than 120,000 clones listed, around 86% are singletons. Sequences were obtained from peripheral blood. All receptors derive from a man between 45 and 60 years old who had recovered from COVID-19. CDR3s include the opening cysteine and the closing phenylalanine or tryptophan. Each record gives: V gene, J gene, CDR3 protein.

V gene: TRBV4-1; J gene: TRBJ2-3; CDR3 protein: CASSQDRGTSFVSSPTQYF
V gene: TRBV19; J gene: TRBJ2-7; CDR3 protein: CASSITSGRSYEQYF
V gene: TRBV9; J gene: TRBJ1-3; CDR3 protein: CASAVGTGSGNTIYF
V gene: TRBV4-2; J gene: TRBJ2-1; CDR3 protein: CASSQVERGGLGNEQFF
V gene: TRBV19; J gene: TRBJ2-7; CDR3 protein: CASSFGTSGAPQYF
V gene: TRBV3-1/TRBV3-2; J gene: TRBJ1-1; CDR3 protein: CASSQESPFLTFEAFF
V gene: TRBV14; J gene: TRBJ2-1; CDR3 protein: CASGPTGAYNEQFF
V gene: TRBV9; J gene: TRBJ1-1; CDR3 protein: CASSVGPGRDTEAFF
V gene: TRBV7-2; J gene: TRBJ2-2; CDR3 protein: CASRQRGYGGELFF
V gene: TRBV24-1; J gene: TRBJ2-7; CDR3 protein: CATSDVPGQGSEQYF
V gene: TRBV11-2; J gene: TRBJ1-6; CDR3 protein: CASSLASLNSPLHF
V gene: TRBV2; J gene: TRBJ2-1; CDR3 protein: CASTSGGVIYNEQFF
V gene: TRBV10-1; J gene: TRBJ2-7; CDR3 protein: CASSESGRYEQYF
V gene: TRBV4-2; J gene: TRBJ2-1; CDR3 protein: CASSQVRGGNEQFF
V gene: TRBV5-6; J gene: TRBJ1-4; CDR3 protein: CASSRPRTGGGEKLFF
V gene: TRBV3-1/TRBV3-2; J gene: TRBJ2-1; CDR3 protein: CASSHRGHFPNEQFF
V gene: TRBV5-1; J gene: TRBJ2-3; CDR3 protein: CASSHDSSSTDTQYF
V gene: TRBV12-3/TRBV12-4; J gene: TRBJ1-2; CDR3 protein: CASSFGRYGYTF
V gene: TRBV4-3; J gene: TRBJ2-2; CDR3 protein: CASSQSRGTGELFF
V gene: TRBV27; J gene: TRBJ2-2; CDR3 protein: CASTSPMEGPRAGELFF
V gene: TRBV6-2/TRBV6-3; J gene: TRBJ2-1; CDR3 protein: CASSYSYGQGSVNEQFF
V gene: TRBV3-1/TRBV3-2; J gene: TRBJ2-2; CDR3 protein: CASSQGTSGTGELFF
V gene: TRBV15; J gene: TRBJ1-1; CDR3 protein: CATSRENPLRLSDTEAFF
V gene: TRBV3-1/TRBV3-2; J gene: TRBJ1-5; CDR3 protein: CASSQEGGNQPQHF
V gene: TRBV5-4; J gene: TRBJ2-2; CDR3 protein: CASSLDQMDTGELFF
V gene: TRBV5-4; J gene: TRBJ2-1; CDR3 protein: CASSPRGSGGIRNEQFF
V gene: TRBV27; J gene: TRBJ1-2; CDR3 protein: CASSLSDRGSGYTF
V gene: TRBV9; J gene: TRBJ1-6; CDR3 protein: CASSVGGGENSPLHF
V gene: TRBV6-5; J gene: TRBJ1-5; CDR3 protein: CASRDGGGQPQHF
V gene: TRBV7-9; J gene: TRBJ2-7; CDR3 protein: CASSSALDRVGSVYEQYF
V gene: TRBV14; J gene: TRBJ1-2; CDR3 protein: CASSRGQLYGYTF
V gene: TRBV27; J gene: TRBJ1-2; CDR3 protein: CASSSLWTGKPVGYTF
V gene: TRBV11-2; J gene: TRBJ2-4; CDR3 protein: CASSLQELLYF
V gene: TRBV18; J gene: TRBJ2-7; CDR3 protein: CASSTVDSASYEQYF
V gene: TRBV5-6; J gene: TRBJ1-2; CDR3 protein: CASSLVRGHKDGYTF
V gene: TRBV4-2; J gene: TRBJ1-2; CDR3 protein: CASSQDGNRGYGYTF
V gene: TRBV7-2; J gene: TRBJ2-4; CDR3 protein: CASSLVIGGLDIQYF
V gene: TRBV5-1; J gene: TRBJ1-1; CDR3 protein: CASSFEQGADTEAFF
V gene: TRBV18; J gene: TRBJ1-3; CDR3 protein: CASSPPSINTIYF
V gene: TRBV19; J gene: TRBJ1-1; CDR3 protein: CASSIALWGGENPEAFF
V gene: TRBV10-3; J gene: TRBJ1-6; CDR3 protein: CAISESPGQGSRLTNSPLHF
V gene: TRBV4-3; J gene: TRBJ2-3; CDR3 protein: CASSQGRVADTQYF
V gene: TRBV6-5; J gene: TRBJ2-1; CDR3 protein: CASSTDAYNEQFF
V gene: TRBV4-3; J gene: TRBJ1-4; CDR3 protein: CASSQKDRGLEKLFF
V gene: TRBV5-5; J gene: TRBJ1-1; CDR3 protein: CASSPRTGGWYTEAFF
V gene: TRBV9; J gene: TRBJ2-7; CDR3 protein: CASSVAAGGRYEQYF
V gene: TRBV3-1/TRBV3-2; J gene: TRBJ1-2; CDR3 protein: CASSHIPGQGAFGYGYTF
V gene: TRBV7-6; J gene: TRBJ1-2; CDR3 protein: CASSLSGQGHGYTF
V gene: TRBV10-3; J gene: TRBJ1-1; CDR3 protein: CAISETVPGEAFF